These T cell receptor beta chains were read from a single sample in a study of T cells expressing NK-cell markers. TCRdb reprocessed the 5' RACE reads; each CDR3 protein has one entry and no DNA is given. The sample table includes about 450,000 distinct CDR3 sequences. Sequences were obtained from blood T cells: a sorted CD56 or NKG2C T cell subset, CD4+ or CD8+ T cells, or bulk PBMC T cells (not recorded which). All receptors come from a woman aged 18 to 75 in good health. CDR3s include the opening cysteine and the closing phenylalanine or tryptophan.

CDR3 protein | J gene | V gene
CASSVDRGRNTQYF | TRBJ2-3 | TRBV7-2
CASSRSGDSYNEQFF | TRBJ2-1 | TRBV9
CASSQGQNEQFF | TRBJ2-1 | TRBV16
CASSSLYNIETQYF | TRBJ2-5 | TRBV11-2
CASSFDKNTEAFF | TRBJ1-1 | TRBV7-2
CASSSVSGGYNEQFF | TRBJ2-1 | TRBV7-2
CSVQGMETQYF | TRBJ2-5 | TRBV29-1
CASSQEMRQQETQYF | TRBJ2-5 | TRBV3-1
CSVVAVGVVMQTQYF | TRBJ2-5 | TRBV29-1
CASSGLAGGPRSYEQYF | TRBJ2-7 | TRBV28
CTSSYGLLGVSNTGELFF | TRBJ2-2 | TRBV5-1
CASSFGGRGTDSQYF | TRBJ2-3 | TRBV5-1
CASRPDYSNQPQHF | TRBJ1-5 | TRBV5-1